What follows are 27 T cell receptor beta chains derived from one specimen sequenced in a study of sequential checkpoint blockade in melanoma. TCRdb's table, derived via immunoSEQ multiplex PCR, lists solely in-frame clones and lacks some. The sample records fewer than 25,000 clones, 80% to 85% being singletons. Treatment meaning: randomized to nivolumab then ipilimumab (arm A) or the reverse (arm B). Sample: CD8+ T cells sorted from blood (inferred from file names), taken from a patient given nivolumab and ipilimumab in sequence. The receptors were sampled from a human donor with melanoma.

This clone was recorded a few times. The chain has TRBV5-6 and TRBJ1-1, with TRBD1 matching over 11 bases. V trimming: 3 bases; J trimming: 3 bases; junction bases outside the gene matches: 1. The CDR3 is 14 amino acids. The germline CDR1 and CDR2 sequences are SGHDT and YYEEEE. DNA of the CDR3: TGTGCCAGCAGCTGGGACAGGGGGGACACTGAAGCTTTCTTT. It encodes CASSWDRGDTEAFF.

Worth noting for this clone: The junction and the germline gene differ at one end; a read error may be behind it. Other DNA sequences within the sample encode an identical CDR3. The chain has TRBV7-2 and TRBJ1-6; D uncertain. This CDR3 comprises 18 residues. Germline assignment: CDR1 SGHTA and CDR2 FQGNSA. The CDR3 spells CASSLGFGPAALNSPLHF. CDR3 coding DNA: TGTGCCAGCAGCTTAGGTTTCGGCCCCGCGGCCCTTAATTCCCCCCTCCACTTT.

Worth noting for this clone: One junction end disagrees with the germline gene, perhaps due to a read error. The V and J genes are TRBV18 and TRBJ2-2, with D maybe TRBD2 (5 bases). The length of the CDR3 is 14 residues. Germline assignment: CDR1 KGHSH and CDR2 LQKENI. DNA of the CDR3: TGTGCCAGCTCACCCGGAACCAACACCGGGGAGCTGGTTTTT. As protein: CASSPGTNTGELVF.

The chain uses TRBV15 and TRBJ2-7, with D maybe TRBD1 (6 bases). V was trimmed by 5 bases and J by 3 bases, leaving 20 bases between them. Per the germline V gene, CDR1 is LNHNV and CDR2 is YYDKDF (reference sequence). This CDR3 comprises 16 residues. DNA for the CDR3: TGTGCCACCAGCTTCCGAGCTGGGACAAGAAGCTACGAGCAGTACTTC. It codes for CATSFRAGTRSYEQYF.

V is TRBV6-5 and J is TRBJ1-1; D ambiguous. Trimming pared 10 bases from V and 1 base from J, leaving 13 bases between. Per germline, CDR1 MNHEY and CDR2 SVGAGI. The CDR3 extends over 13 amino acids. Here the CDR3 reads CATTDWKNTEAFF. The CDR3 coding sequence is TGTGCCACCACGGACTGGAAGAACACTGAAGCTTTCTTT.

This chain uses TRBV6-5 with TRBJ2-5; tentative D call: TRBD2 (5 bases). Germline CDR1 reads MNHEY; CDR2 reads SVGAGI. The CDR3 has 14 amino acids. Trimming removed 5 bases from V and 4 bases from J, with 14 bases in between. CDR3 loop: CASSDVRARETQYF. As DNA, the CDR3 is TGTGCCAGCAGTGATGTGAGGGCTCGAGAGACCCAGTACTTC.

The genes are TRBV7-9 and TRBJ2-3, with 7 bases lining up with TRBD2. The CDR3 contains 11 residues. CDR1 is SEHNR, CDR2 FQNEAQ, per germline (reference sequence). J lost 8 bases, V lost 5 bases, and 1 base had no gene match. The CDR3 sequence: CASSPGGTQYF. The CDR3 region has the DNA TGTGCCAGCAGCCCGGGGGGTACGCAGTATTTT.

By share of the sample, this clone is medium-sized. J is TRBJ1-5 and V is TRBV5-6; D possibly corresponds to TRBD1 (6 bases). The CDR3 loop spans 15 amino acids. In germline, CDR1 is SGHDT, CDR2 YYEEEE. V was pared by 1 base and J by 7 bases, with 15 bases between. This chain's CDR3 is CASSLSARGSQPQHF. CDR3 DNA sequence: TGTGCCAGCAGCTTGTCAGCTAGGGGGTCCCAGCCCCAGCATTTT.

The V call is TRBV27, the J call TRBJ1-2, with D tentatively TRBD1 (5 bases). Between the trimmed V and J ends, which lost 4 bases and 4 bases, there was a span of 19 bases. Germline V gene data show CDR1 as MNHEY and CDR2 as SMNVEV (reference sequence). This CDR3 has 16 residues. DNA of the CDR3: TGTGCCAGCAGTTATGTCGGCAGGGTGGCAGGCTATGGCTACACCTTC. Protein sequence: CASSYVGRVAGYGYTF.

The chain couples TRBV5-4 to TRBJ1-1; TRBD1 agrees at 7 bases. Germline CDR1 is SGHNT and CDR2 is YYREEE (reference sequence). CDR3 length: 14 residues. The V segment lost 4 bases and the J segment 2 bases; nucleotides outside the gene matches: 5. In DNA, the CDR3 is TGTGCCAGCAGCCAGGGGGACGGTAACACTGAAGCTTTCTTT. Its protein is CASSQGDGNTEAFF.

The V gene is TRBV27, the J gene TRBJ1-1; D is possibly TRBD1 (5 bases). The CDR3 covers 16 residues. Germline-derived CDR1 and CDR2 are MNHEY and SMNVEV (reference sequence). With 6 bases removed from V and 1 base from J, the gap between germline ends came to 18 bases. The CDR3 reads CASSPPQEGPNTEAFF. The DNA of the CDR3 is TGTGCCAGCAGCCCCCCACAGGAGGGGCCGAACACTGAAGCTTTCTTT.

This sequence joins TRBV30 and TRBJ2-7; D might be TRBD1 (5 bases). Germline lookup yields CDR1 GTSNPN and CDR2 SVGIG (reference sequence). V gave up 2 bases and J gave up 6 bases, with 5 bases separating them. This CDR3 has 10 residues. This CDR3 reads CAWSRGEQYF. The DNA for the CDR3 is TGTGCCTGGAGTAGGGGCGAGCAGTACTTC.

Only a few counts were recorded for this clone. The V and J genes are TRBV29-1 and TRBJ2-1, with 12 bases fitting TRBD1. This CDR3 spans 16 amino acids. Trimming cost V 7 bases and J 6 bases; bases outside gene matches: 13. Germline CDR1 and CDR2: SQVTM and ANQGSEA. The CDR3 nucleotides are TGCAGCGCCCGGGACAGGGGGCACTTACCGCCCAATGAGCAGTTCTTC. Protein: CSARDRGHLPPNEQFF.

The V gene is TRBV5-6, the J gene TRBJ2-7; 8 bases line up with TRBD1. The CDR3 is 15 amino acids. J was trimmed by 2 bases and V by 4 bases; bases with no gene match: 8. Looked up from germline, CDR1 is SGHDT and CDR2 is YYEEEE. The CDR3 here is CASSTGTGRPYEQYF. CDR3 in DNA: TGTGCCAGCAGCACAGGGACAGGTCGACCCTACGAGCAGTACTTC. The entire variable domain, with the rest obtained from reference TRBV5-6 and TRBJ2-7, is as follows: DAGVTQSPTHLIKTRGQQVTLRCSPKSGHDTVSWYQQALGQGPQFIFQYYEEEERQRGNFPDRFSGHQFPNYSSELNVNALLLGDSALYLCASSTGTGRPYEQYFGPGTRLTVT.

The rearrangement uses TRBV19 and TRBJ2-7; 7 bases map to TRBD1. V trimming: 10 bases; J trimming: 7 bases; junction bases outside the gene matches: 7. The CDR3 totals 11 residues. The germline V gene has CDR1 LNHDA and CDR2 SQIVND (reference sequence). The DNA of the CDR3 is TGTGCCACCCAGGGGGTGGGGGAGCAGTACTTC. This translates into CATQGVGEQYF.

CDR3 nucleotide sequence: TGTGCCAGCAGCCAAGAAGGCAGGGCCACCTACGAGCAGTACTTC. It translates to CASSQEGRATYEQYF. The chain has TRBV4-2 and TRBJ2-7; D perhaps matches TRBD1 (5 bases). V lost 0 bases and J lost 2, with 11 bases in between. Germline CDR1 reads LGHNA; CDR2 reads YNFKEQ. The CDR3 spans 15 residues.

This chain joins TRBV4-3 and TRBJ1-1; weak D call: TRBD1 (5 bases). With 6 bases removed from V and 4 bases from J, the gap between germline ends came to 15 bases. From germline, CDR1 is LGHNA and CDR2 YSLEER. CDR3 length: 14 residues. CDR3 amino acids: CASRPLEGSTEAFF. CDR3 sequence (DNA): TGCGCCAGCAGGCCTTTGGAGGGGAGCACTGAAGCTTTCTTT.

This clone was observed a handful of times. The chain carries TRBV7-9 and TRBJ2-5; 9 bases are a match to TRBD1. V trimming: 5 bases; J trimming: 5 bases; junction bases outside the gene matches: 12. CDR1 is SEHNR, CDR2 FQNEAQ, per germline (reference sequence). The CDR3 sequence is 16 residues long. The CDR3 DNA follows: TGTGCCAGCAGCCTAGGTCCGACAGGGGGGCACGAGACCCAGTACTTC. Its protein is CASSLGPTGGHETQYF. Full variable domain (remainder filled in from reference TRBV7-9 and TRBJ2-5): DTGVSQNPRHKITKRGQNVTFRCDPISEHNRLYWYRQTLGQGPEFLTYFQNEAQLEKSRLLSDRFSAERPKGSFSTLEIQRTEQGDSAMYLCASSLGPTGGHETQYFGPGTRLLVL.

DNA for the CDR3: TGTGCCAGCACGGCTAGCGTCCTTATCCCGTACGAGCAGTACTTC. Protein: CASTASVLIPYEQYF. The rearrangement links TRBV6-5 to TRBJ2-7; possible D gene TRBD2, 6 bases. V lost 7 bases, J lost 4 bases, and 20 bases lay in between. The CDR3 sequence is 15 residues long. CDR1 is MNHEY and CDR2 is SVGAGI in the germline V gene.

The gene calls are TRBV14 and TRBJ1-1; possible D gene TRBD1, 6 bases. Trimming took off 5 bases at V and 0 bases at J, with 7 bases between the two ends. Germline loops: CDR1 SGHDN, CDR2 FVKESK. The CDR3 runs 13 residues. The CDR3 region has the DNA TGTGCCAGCAGCGGGACACTGAACACTGAAGCTTTCTTT. Translated, it gives CASSGTLNTEAFF.

CDR3 loop: CASSMWGGPEAFF. In DNA, the CDR3 is TGTGCCAGTAGTATGTGGGGGGGTCCTGAAGCTTTCTTT. The V gene is TRBV19, the J gene TRBJ1-1; TRBD1 is a possible D gene (5 bases). Germline V gives CDR1 LNHDA, CDR2 SQIVND (reference sequence). V gave up 3 bases and J gave up 6 bases, with 11 bases separating them. The CDR3 spans 13 residues.

This sequence joins TRBV6-5 and TRBJ2-1, with 9 nucleotides matching TRBD2. With 0 bases clipped from V and 7 bases from J, the junction kept 7 bases outside the gene matches. CDR3 length equals 16 residues. The germline V gene encodes CDR1 MNHEY and CDR2 SVGAGI. The CDR3 is CASSYSRAGGPNEQFF. DNA of the CDR3: TGTGCCAGCAGTTACTCGAGGGCGGGAGGGCCTAATGAGCAGTTCTTC.

V is TRBV4-1 and J is TRBJ2-7; TRBD1 matches at 7 bases. Per the germline V gene, CDR1 is MGHRA and CDR2 is YSYEKL. CDR3 size: 17 residues. Trimming removed 1 base from V and 2 bases from J; junction bases left unmatched: 11. The CDR3: CASSQGFMGQWTYEQYF. DNA of the CDR3: TGCGCCAGCAGCCAAGGATTTATGGGACAGTGGACCTACGAGCAGTACTTC.

This rearrangement joins TRBV9 to TRBJ2-7; D is undetermined. The CDR3 extends over 13 amino acids. V dropped 4 bases and J dropped 0 bases, with 8 bases sitting between them. Per the germline V gene, CDR1 is SGDLS and CDR2 is YYNGEE. The DNA for the CDR3 is TGTGCCAGCAGCCCCGGTTCCTCCTACGAGCAGTACTTC. Amino acids: CASSPGSSYEQYF.

This clone was recorded only once. This rearrangement joins TRBV5-5 to TRBJ1-4, with a weak D call TRBD1 (6 bases). The germline CDR1 and CDR2 sequences are SGHKS and YYEKEE (reference sequence). Trimming cost V 1 base and J 7 bases, with 8 bases left between them. The CDR3 runs 13 residues. The CDR3: CASSLRGGEKLFF. As DNA, the CDR3 is TGTGCCAGCAGCTTGAGAGGGGGTGAAAAACTGTTTTTT.

The chain employs TRBV27 and TRBJ1-5, with D uncertain. The CDR3 consists of 14 residues. Germline lookup yields CDR1 MNHEY and CDR2 SMNVEV (reference sequence). V was shortened by 3 bases and J by 5 bases, with 11 bases between the two germline ends. CDR3 DNA: TGTGCCAGCAGTTTTGCCCGGGTAGATCAGCCCCAGCATTTT. This encodes CASSFARVDQPQHF.

The chain is built from TRBV27 and TRBJ2-1; D is possibly TRBD2 (5 bases). V lost 3 bases and J lost 4, with 13 bases in between. The CDR3 has 15 amino acids. CDR1 is MNHEY and CDR2 is SMNVEV in the germline V gene (reference sequence). CDR3 protein: CASSFGGPDYNEQFF. CDR3 nucleotide sequence: TGTGCCAGCAGTTTTGGCGGGCCGGATTACAATGAGCAGTTCTTC.